This T cell receptor (beta chain) was profiled in a study of T cells in localized non-small cell lung cancer (dated by TCRdb to 2019 to 2021). A note on the overall study: The study analyzed T cell repertoires of 236 early-stage NSCLC patients, comparing tumors and uninvolved tumor-adjacent lungs. The cohort was made up of around 220 treatment-naive NSCLC patients whose localized lung tumors had been resected. Of the NSCLC patients, roughly 130 were male and about a hundred were female, and the mean age was about 69 years. Beyond this particular receptor, the publication reports: Higher blood T cell density associated with longer overall survival, while higher adjacent-lung clonality associated with shorter survival. Because multi-region sequencing of the tumors was not done, intratumor heterogeneity could not be ruled out. A median of about 61 of the top 100 tumor clones turned up in the paired uninvolved adjacent lung, and approximately 30 of those clones also ranked among the top 100 of that same adjacent lung. Uninvolved tumor-adjacent lung showed the highest T cell clonality, higher than tumor, which suggests more focused antigenic responses in the uninvolved tumor-adjacent lung. Because of the exploratory design, TCR variables were selected using unadjusted p-values without false-discovery rate correction.

According to the germline V gene, CDR1 reads SGHRS and CDR2 reads YFSETQ. The CDR3 sequence holds 17 residues, the cysteine and phenylalanine included. Just the 51-base CDR3 DNA is kept, in frame starting at base 1. V loses 4 bases, J loses 6 bases, and the germline ends lie 23 bases apart. At diagnosis, peripheral blood, uninvolved tumor-adjacent lung and tumor were collected and stored as a combination of fresh-frozen and FFPE material. For TCR repertoire profiling, blood samples were analyzed as peripheral blood mononuclear cells. TCR beta CDR3 regions were sequenced from DNA using the immunoSEQ Assay. The published analysis was carried out like this. T cell density was computed as TCR beta template counts normalized to usable DNA estimated by amplifying housekeeping genes. The preseqR package was used to estimate richness by extrapolating to 400,000 templates for PBMC samples and to 120,000 templates for tissue samples. Clonality was defined as one minus Pielou's evenness. Tissue-enriched TCRs were identified by differential abundance testing using productive amino-acid clonotypes, minimum total count 5 and alpha 0.1. The Jaccard Index and the Morisita Overlap Index were used to quantify repertoire overlap between compartments. GLIPH clustered TCR beta CDR3s with public tetramer-defined viral CDR3s; viral motifs required at least three viral sequences plus V-gene enrichment. The clones in this table, taken by TCRdb from immuneACCESS, are in-frame only. Not every clone is retained; where verified, under half of the shortfall comes from an unresolved V gene, and the cause of the rest is unknown. That table furnishes V, J and clone size, whereas the DNA furnished D and trimming. The sample table holds roughly 30,000 clones, of which roughly nine tenths were seen once. Of the sample, about 2.9% falls within the top ten clones.

Comment on this clone: What antigen it recognizes has not been identified. No quality values exist for individual bases; no much larger clone is one base distant.

Rearrangement joined TRBV5-1 to TRBJ2-1, and possibly TRBD2, on 7 matching bases. The clonotype originates from a female donor of 60 years or more with stage I lung adenocarcinoma. Sequencing used peripheral blood, obtained before any cancer treatment. The nucleotide sequence is given as TGCGCCAGCAGCGCTTTACAGGGTGGGGGGGTACGCAATGAGCAGTTCTTC. It encodes CASSALQGGGVRNEQFF.